The rows below give T cell receptor beta chains drawn from one sample of a study of cytomegalovirus exposure and HLA in healthy donors. TCRdb keeps only in-frame clones here, not all; method: immunoSEQ multiplex PCR. The sample contains 60,000 or so clones, around nine tenths of which appear only once. The specimen sequenced was PBMCs. These TCRs come from a woman younger than 45 in good health and CMV-seronegative. Each CDR3 is given with its conserved first and last residue.

TRBJ1-2 | TRBV7-3 | CASSSRHSPPNYGYTF
TRBJ2-7 | TRBV7-6 | CASSGDRGIYEQYF
TRBJ2-1 | TRBV18 | CATSSEYNEQFF
TRBJ1-3 | TRBV7-8 | CASSLLPDRGTAGNTIYF
TRBJ2-5 | TRBV4-1 | CASSPKAPSGETQYF
TRBJ2-3 | TRBV9 | CASSVELVDTQYF
TRBJ1-1 | TRBV28 | CASRLTGGGVAFF
TRBJ2-2 | TRBV30 | CAWNREALGTGELFF
TRBJ1-5 | TRBV15 | CATSSQRGLEPQHF
TRBJ1-3 | TRBV28 | CASMPPGISGNTIYF
TRBJ2-1 | TRBV7-6 | CASSIGQGRYEQFF
TRBJ1-4 | TRBV7-8 | CASSSPTGGGSYEKLFF
TRBJ2-7 | TRBV5-1 | CASSGTGSRGYEQYF
TRBJ2-1 | TRBV7-8 | CASSSDIPGLQNNEQFF
TRBJ1-5 | TRBV19 | CASSPTGTVSNQPQHF
TRBJ2-3 | TRBV6-4 | CASSDLGGADTQYF